The 2 T cell receptor beta chains below were found in one sample sequenced in a study of blood T cell repertoires in COVID-19 (TCRdb year 2020). Libraries were made using the immunoSEQ multiplex PCR assay. TCRdb mirrors the immuneACCESS table, restricted to in-frame sequences. Some clones are absent from its copies; in checked studies, under half trace to an unresolved V gene, and the reason for the others is unknown. Counted in this sample were a few hundred thousand clones; 80% to 85% of them appeared once. Jointly, the top ten make up less than 2% of the sample. The sample consisted of peripheral blood. These receptors originate from a woman aged 40 to 55 who had recovered from COVID-19.

The chain employs TRBV2 and TRBJ2-5, with D perhaps TRBD2 (7 bases). The CDR3 loop spans 14 amino acids. The V end lost 4 bases, the J end lost 1 base, and 10 bases lay between the germline ends. In germline, CDR1 is SNHLY, CDR2 FYNNEI. CDR3: CASSARGAQETQYF. CDR3 sequence (DNA): TGTGCCAGCAGTGCTCGGGGGGCCCAAGAGACCCAGTACTTC. Complete variable domain (other parts from reference TRBV2 and TRBJ2-5): EPEVTQTPSHQVTQMGQEVILRCVPISNHLYFYWYRQILGQKVEFLVSFYNNEISEKSEIFDDQFSVERPDGSNFTLKIRSTKLEDSAMYFCASSARGAQETQYFGPGTRLLVL.

The rearrangement joins TRBV11-2 to TRBJ2-7; D might be TRBD1 (5 bases). The germline gives CDR1 SGHAT, CDR2 FQNNGV. CDR3 length equals 15 residues. V was shortened by 2 bases and J by 0 bases, with 11 bases between the two germline ends. This CDR3 reads CASSLLGPSSYEQYF. Here the CDR3 DNA reads TGTGCCAGCAGCTTACTGGGGCCCAGCTCCTACGAGCAGTACTTC. Using reference TRBV11-2 and TRBJ2-7 for the parts outside the CDR3, the full variable domain is EAGVAQSPRYKIIEKRQSVAFWCNPISGHATLYWYQQILGQGPKLLIQFQNNGVVDDSQLPKDRFSAERLKGVDSTLKIQPAKLEDSAVYLCASSLLGPSSYEQYFGPGTRLTVT.